This T cell receptor (beta chain) was captured in a study of shared clonotypes between healthy human individuals. Study-wide points: The study found lower generation probabilities in non-shared clonotypes than in those shared by all four donors.

This CDR3 comprises 15 residues. Germline V gives CDR1 SGDLS, CDR2 YYNGEE. V lost 0 bases and J 2 bases, leaving 8 bases between the germline ends. Assay runs were performed at deep level. Profiled with immunoSEQ multiplex PCR; TCRdb holds only in-frame clones, not every one. Of roughly 2,000,000 clones listed, just over 90% are singletons. The naive CD8 subset, CD45RO-negative cells positively selected for CCR7, excluded terminally differentiated effector memory CD45RA+ cells. For this clone: The antigen remains undetermined. Different DNA sequences within this sample yield the same CDR3.

The chain links TRBV9 to TRBJ1-4; D gene ambiguous. Sequences were obtained from naive CD8+ T cells from PBMCs. The TCR originated in a man younger than 35 in good health. Some clones in this sample may be carry-over from other donors' samples. CDR3 DNA sequence: TGTGCCAGCAGCGTAGGGAGAGGGACTAATGAAAAACTGTTTTTT. Its protein is CASSVGRGTNEKLFF.